This T cell receptor beta chain was documented in a study of cytomegalovirus exposure and HLA in healthy donors. CDR3 length: 14 residues. CDR1 and CDR2 from the germline V gene are MNHEY and SMNVEV (reference sequence). Trimming pared 3 bases from V and 1 base from J, leaving 9 bases between. Clones were read by immunoSEQ multiplex PCR, and TCRdb kept only the in-frame ones, dropping some. Among 82,000 or so clones listed, roughly 93% were seen once. The rearrangement joins TRBV27 to TRBJ1-2, with D perhaps TRBD1 (6 bases). The source is a man in his late teens or twenties in good health and CMV-seronegative. The sample comprised PBMCs. The CDR3 protein is CASSFGTSNYGYTF. The CDR3 DNA reads TGTGCCAGCAGTTTCGGGACAAGTAACTATGGCTACACCTTC.